Listed below are T cell receptor beta chains from one sample, sequenced in a study of STAT3 mutations in large granular lymphocyte leukemia. Only in-frame clones appear in the TCRdb table, and some are missing; sequencing was by immunoSEQ multiplex PCR. The sample lists approximately 4,000 clones, about 39% seen once, with around 83% in the top ten. The sequenced sample was peripheral blood mononuclear cells. These receptors all come from a man aged 55 to 70 with T-cell large granular lymphocyte leukemia. Some clones in this sample may be carry-over from other donors' samples. Each CDR3 is given with its conserved first and last residue. Each record gives: clone size, D gene, J gene, V gene, CDR3 DNA, CDR3 protein. D genes are given only for firm matches. Expanded clones are given a class, and other clones once, few, many or no size at all.

once	.	TRBJ2-5	TRBV5-1	TGCGCCAGCAGCTTGTCGGGGAAACCCCAAGAGACCCAGTACTTC	CASSLSGKPQETQYF
.	TRBD1	TRBJ1-2	TRBV18	TGTGCCAGCTCACAGGGGGCCTCTAACTATGGCTACACCTTC	CASSQGASNYGYTF
.	.	TRBJ2-1	TRBV7-9	TGTGCCAGCAGCTTAGTCAATAGGGATGAGCAGTTCTTC	CASSLVNRDEQFF
.	.	TRBJ2-1	TRBV5-4	TGTGCCAGCCACCCAGGCTCCGGACCGGACAATGAGCAGTTCTTC	CASHPGSGPDNEQFF
.	TRBD1	TRBJ1-5	TRBV5-5	TGTGCCAGCAGCTTGGTAGGGGGCATTCAGCCCCAGCATTTT	CASSLVGGIQPQHF
few	.	TRBJ1-3	TRBV4-1	TGCGCCAGCAGCCAAGACAGGAACTCTGGAAACACCATATATTTT	CASSQDRNSGNTIYF
few	TRBD1	TRBJ1-2	TRBV2	TGTGTCACCGGGACAGGGGTTGGCTACACCTTC	CVTGTGVGYTF
.	.	TRBJ2-1	TRBV18	TGTGCCAGCTCACCAATCGCCGGAGACTACAATGAGCAGTTCTTC	CASSPIAGDYNEQFF
few	TRBD1	TRBJ2-5	TRBV19	TGTGCCAGCCGTACCGGGGCAGGGGGAGAGACCCAGTACTTC	CASRTGAGGETQYF
.	.	TRBJ1-2	TRBV18	TGTGCCAGCTCTCCCAGGGGAGGGGAAGGCTATGGCTACACCTTC	CASSPRGGEGYGYTF
.	.	TRBJ1-5	TRBV7-9	TGTGCCAGCAGCTTAGACGGGGGGTCTGGTCAGCCCCAGCATTTT	CASSLDGGSGQPQHF